Listed here are 12 T cell receptor beta chains from one sample, sequenced in a study of cytomegalovirus exposure and HLA in healthy donors. In the PCR, 60 Vbeta and 13 Jbeta primers were used. Some clones are missing from TCRdb's copy, which holds only in-frame ones; the method was immunoSEQ multiplex PCR. The sample comprises about 200,000 clones, about 80% of which are singletons, and approximately 2% rests with the top ten. Sequencing used PBMCs. All receptors derive from a man in his thirties or forties in good health and CMV-seronegative.

The chain has TRBV5-1 and TRBJ2-1; 12 nucleotides match TRBD2. V was clipped by 1 base and J by 3 bases; unmatched bases: 11. The CDR3 spans 19 residues. The germline V gene has CDR1 SGHRS and CDR2 YFSETQ. In DNA, the CDR3 is TGCGCCAGCAGCTTGCCTAGCGGGAGGGCCGCAGCGAACTACAATGAGCAGTTCTTC. Its translation is CASSLPSGRAAANYNEQFF.

This clone was seen more than once but under ten times. The chain recombines TRBV27 with TRBJ2-3, with no clear D. CDR1 and CDR2 (germline): MNHEY, SMNVEV (reference sequence). The CDR3 sequence is 16 residues long. The V gene lost 5 bases and the J gene lost 4 bases, with 19 bases spanning the gap. The CDR3: CASSETVNFMADTQYF. The CDR3 DNA follows: TGTGCCAGCAGTGAAACAGTAAATTTTATGGCAGATACGCAGTATTTT.

The chain is built from TRBV6-5 and TRBJ1-2; 7 nucleotides match TRBD1. Trimming at V came to 0 bases and at J to 8 bases, leaving 9 bases not matched to a gene. This CDR3 region has 15 residues. Germline lookup yields CDR1 MNHEY and CDR2 SVGAGI. The DNA for the CDR3 is TGTGCCAGCAGTTACTCAACTACAGGGGCTAAGGGCTACACCTTC. Protein product: CASSYSTTGAKGYTF.

This sequence joins TRBV10-3 and TRBJ1-2, with TRBD1 as a possible D gene (6 bases). The CDR3 runs 15 residues. Looked up from germline, CDR1 is ENHRY and CDR2 is SYGVKD. The V end was cut by 0 bases, the J end by 7 bases, with 15 bases between. CDR3 region: CAISESAGEESGYTF. The CDR3 region has the DNA TGTGCCATCAGTGAGTCCGCAGGGGAAGAAAGTGGCTACACCTTC.

The genes are TRBV30 and TRBJ1-1; tentatively, D is TRBD1 (5 bases). V was shortened by 3 bases and J by 4 bases, with 18 bases between the two germline ends. The CDR3 is 15 residues long. Germline V lookup: CDR1 GTSNPN, CDR2 SVGIG (reference sequence). The CDR3: CAWRVDNPGFTEAFF. The DNA of the CDR3 is TGTGCCTGGAGGGTGGACAACCCCGGGTTCACTGAAGCTTTCTTT.

The chain combines TRBV19 with TRBJ2-2; D remains ambiguous. The V and J ends lost 3 bases and 2 bases respectively, with 7 bases between them. Germline V CDR1 and CDR2: LNHDA, SQIVND (reference sequence). The CDR3 runs 14 residues. CDR3 nucleotide sequence: TGTGCCAGTAGTATCACAGAAAACACCGGGGAGCTGTTTTTT. It encodes CASSITENTGELFF.

This chain uses TRBV28 with TRBJ2-7; D may be TRBD2 (6 bases). The CDR3 covers 16 residues. In germline, CDR1 is MDHEN, CDR2 SYDVKM. The V end lost 0 bases, the J end lost 3 bases, and 15 bases lay between the germline ends. The DNA for the CDR3 is TGTGCCAGCAGTTTATGGGGGGGTTACGGTGTCTACGAGCAGTACTTC. Its translation: CASSLWGGYGVYEQYF.

The gene calls are TRBV19 and TRBJ2-7; TRBD1 matches at 9 bases. Germline trimming cut 6 bases from V and 6 bases from J; bases unmatched to any gene: 12. The germline gives CDR1 LNHDA, CDR2 SQIVND (reference sequence). The CDR3 spans 15 residues. CDR3 loop: CASRTTGTGSVEQYF. The CDR3 DNA reads as TGTGCCAGTAGAACAACCGGGACAGGGAGCGTCGAGCAGTACTTC.

J is TRBJ2-4 and V is TRBV9, with D possibly matching TRBD2 (6 bases). V was trimmed by 4 bases and J by 5 bases, leaving 19 bases between them. Germline values: CDR1 SGDLS, CDR2 YYNGEE. The length of the CDR3 is 16 residues. The CDR3 DNA sequence: TGTGCCAGCAGCCTGGGAGTCGGGACTTACGAAAACATTCAGTACTTC. Encoded protein: CASSLGVGTYENIQYF.

This sequence joins TRBV2 and TRBJ2-7, with a weak D call TRBD2 (5 bases). The CDR3 has 13 residues. V lost 4 bases and J lost 5, with 12 bases in between. Germline lookup yields CDR1 SNHLY and CDR2 FYNNEI. The CDR3, as DNA: TGTGCCAGCAGTGTGTTGTTGAGGGACGAGCAGTACTTC. Residues: CASSVLLRDEQYF.

This clone was detected once. The chain links TRBV28 to TRBJ2-2, with D tentatively TRBD1 (6 bases). The CDR3 sequence is 14 residues long. The germline V gene has CDR1 MDHEN and CDR2 SYDVKM. The V end lost 2 bases, the J end lost 4 bases, and 8 bases lay between the germline ends. CDR3: CASSLGQFTGELFF. CDR3 in DNA: TGTGCCAGCAGTTTAGGACAGTTCACCGGGGAGCTGTTTTTT. Together with reference TRBV28 and TRBJ2-2, the CDR3 gives the full variable domain: DVKVTQSSRYLVKRTGEKVFLECVQDMDHENMFWYRQDPGLGLRLIYFSYDVKMKEKGDIPEGYSVSREKKERFSLILESASTNQTSMYLCASSLGQFTGELFFGEGSRLTVL.

CDR3 bases: TGTGCCAGCAGTGAGCTGGACAGTGGGAATACTGAAGCTTTCTTT. This codes for CASSELDSGNTEAFF. The V gene is TRBV25-1, the J gene TRBJ1-1; D possibly corresponds to TRBD1 (6 bases). The CDR3 spans 15 residues. CDR1 and CDR2 (germline): MGHDK, SYGVNS. Trimming removed 3 bases from V and 5 bases from J, with 16 bases in between.